The 9 T cell receptor beta chains below were found in one sample sequenced in a study of T-cell memory formation after mild COVID-19. TCRdb analysed the 5' RACE reads with MiXCR anew, one entry per CDR3 protein. Of about 340,000 distinct CDR3 sequences in the sample, about 15% are singletons; the top ten hold about 22%. The sample consisted of PBMCs or a T cell subset sorted from them (not recorded which). All receptors derive from a man aged 18 to 29 who had mild COVID-19 (a few samples of this study predate the infection). Cell type and time point are not known.

This clonotype was seen repeatedly, ten times or more. The chain combines TRBV24-1 with TRBJ1-2; no clear D gene. From germline, CDR1 is KGHDR and CDR2 SFDVKD. The CDR3 is made up of 15 amino acids. Trimming removed 4 bases at V and 0 bases at J, with 11 bases between. CDR3 sequence (DNA): TGTGCCACCAGTGACCCCGGACGGCCTAACTATGGCTACACCTTC. Amino acid sequence: CATSDPGRPNYGYTF.

The chain is built from TRBV20-1 and TRBJ1-2; D gene unclear. CDR3 length: 15 residues. Germline CDR1 and CDR2: DFQATT and SNEGSKA (reference sequence). Trimming cost V 0 bases and J 5 bases, with 16 bases left between them. CDR3 DNA sequence: TGCAGTGCTAGAGATCGCGGGAGGAACTGGTATGGCTACACCTTC. It translates to CSARDRGRNWYGYTF.

Only a few counts were recorded for this clonotype. The gene calls are TRBV12-3 or TRBV12-4 and TRBJ1-1; weak D call: TRBD1 (5 bases). V was shortened by 3 bases and J by 4 bases, with 12 bases between the two germline ends. The CDR3 consists of 14 residues. The CDR3 sequence is CASSFRTGLTEAFF. In nucleotides, the CDR3 is TGTGCCAGCAGTTTTCGAACGGGACTCACTGAAGCTTTCTTT.

This clonotype was seen repeatedly, ten times or more. The J gene is TRBJ1-1, the V gene TRBV28; D is unresolved. Trimming left V 2 bases short and J 6 bases short, with 10 bases between. There are 13 residues in the CDR3. Per germline, CDR1 MDHEN and CDR2 SYDVKM. The CDR3 nucleotides read TGTGCCAGCAGTTTACCGGTCTCTTCTGAAGCTTTCTTT. It codes for CASSLPVSSEAFF.

The chain employs TRBV3-1 and TRBJ2-1, with 10 bases fitting TRBD2. Germline values: CDR1 LGHDT, CDR2 YNNKEL (reference sequence). V was pared by 6 bases and J by 9 bases, with 11 bases of the junction left unmatched. The CDR3 sequence is 15 residues long. In DNA, the CDR3 is TGTGCCAGCAGTCCCGCTTTGCTAGCGGGGGCTGAGCAGTTCTTC. It is translated as CASSPALLAGAEQFF.

The rearrangement joins TRBV19 to TRBJ1-2, with 7 bases matching TRBD1. The V gene's germline CDR1 is LNHDA and CDR2 SQIVND (reference sequence). The CDR3 runs 15 residues. V lost 1 base and J lost 4; bases outside the gene matches: 6. The CDR3 is CASSIAGTEAYGYTF. CDR3 sequence (DNA): TGTGCCAGTAGTATAGCTGGGACAGAAGCCTATGGCTACACCTTC.

The V call is TRBV7-3, the J call TRBJ2-5; no definite D call. The CDR3 is made up of 14 amino acids. V lost 5 bases and J lost 7, with 17 bases in between. Germline V gene lookup returns CDR1 SGHTA and CDR2 FQGTGA. The CDR3 sequence is CASSPLGHRGTQYF. The CDR3 nucleotides read TGTGCCAGCAGCCCACTCGGGCACCGCGGGACCCAGTACTTC.

This clonotype was seen more than once but under ten times. The CDR3 DNA reads as TGCAGTGCTACAGATCGGAATGTGGCGGCGGGAAAACTGTTTTTT. It specifies CSATDRNVAAGKLFF. This chain joins TRBV20-1 and TRBJ1-4; D gene uncertain. Looked up from germline, CDR1 is DFQATT and CDR2 is SNEGSKA (reference sequence). The CDR3 length is 15 residues. With 4 bases removed from V and 10 bases from J, the gap between germline ends came to 22 bases.

This clonotype was detected only a few times. V gene TRBV19 combines with J gene TRBJ1-2; 7 bases fit TRBD1. After removal of 5 bases from V and 5 bases from J, the junction contained 14 bases not matched to a gene. Germline values: CDR1 LNHDA, CDR2 SQIVND (reference sequence). This CDR3 is built from 16 residues. Here the CDR3 DNA reads TGTGCCAGTAGTCTCCGACAGGGCGTCCACCTGTATGGCTACACCTTC. Translated, it gives CASSLRQGVHLYGYTF.